These 7 T cell receptor beta chains share one sample of origin, sequenced in a study of blood T cell repertoires in COVID-19 (dated by TCRdb to between 2020 and 2021). Libraries were built with the immunoSEQ multiplex PCR assay. Not all clones reach the TCRdb copy of this immuneACCESS table, which keeps in-frame sequences only. Checked studies attribute under half of the gap to unresolved V genes and leave the rest unexplained. The sample table contains some 210,000 clones; only one count was recorded for roughly 81% of them. 5.1% of the sample goes to the ten largest clones. The specimen was peripheral blood. All receptors derive from a woman in her seventies with active or convalescent COVID-19.

The chain joins TRBV5-1 to TRBJ2-3, with 12 bases fitting TRBD2. The length of the CDR3 is 15 residues. V shed 6 bases and J 5 bases; nucleotides not matched to a gene: 7. Germline V gene data show CDR1 as SGHRS and CDR2 as YFSETQ. CDR3 in DNA: TGCGCCAGCAAGACTAGCGGGAGCGGGGAAGATACGCAGTATTTT. Translation: CASKTSGSGEDTQYF.

In this sample, this clone turned up once. The chain uses TRBV9 and TRBJ2-5, with TRBD2 identical over 7 bases. The CDR3 runs 17 residues. V gave up 0 bases and J gave up 0 bases; unmatched junction bases: 8. CDR1 is SGDLS and CDR2 is YYNGEE in the germline V gene. CDR3 protein: CASSVDGRLADQETQYF. The CDR3 region has the DNA TGTGCCAGCAGCGTAGACGGAAGGCTAGCGGACCAAGAGACCCAGTACTTC.

The chain combines TRBV24-1 with TRBJ2-1; 10 bases agree with TRBD1. The CDR3 is 16 amino acids. J gave up 2 bases and V 5 bases, and 5 bases lay outside the gene matches. Germline CDR1 KGHDR, CDR2 SFDVKD. The DNA for the CDR3 is TGTGCCACCAGTGCCTCGACAGGGGGCGCCTACAATGAGCAGTTCTTC. Protein: CATSASTGGAYNEQFF.

The V call is TRBV25-1, the J call TRBJ1-1; D call uncertain. Germline V lookup: CDR1 MGHDK, CDR2 SYGVNS. With 7 bases removed from V and 5 bases from J, the gap between germline ends came to 14 bases. The CDR3 is 13 residues long. This CDR3 is CASTTGGMTEAFF. Written as DNA, the CDR3 is TGTGCCAGCACGACGGGCGGGATGACTGAAGCTTTCTTT.

This chain uses TRBV5-6 with TRBJ2-7; weak D call: TRBD2 (6 bases). Trimming left V 4 bases short and J 2 bases short, with 10 bases between. Germline loops: CDR1 SGHDT, CDR2 YYEEEE. The CDR3 totals 13 residues. The CDR3 loop is CASSPGGTYEQYF. The CDR3 bases are TGTGCCAGCAGCCCCGGGGGTACCTACGAGCAGTACTTC.

This rearrangement joins TRBV6-5 to TRBJ1-2; a possible D gene is TRBD1 (5 bases). The V end was cut by 6 bases, the J end by 1 base, with 12 bases between. The CDR3 has 14 amino acids. Germline V gene data show CDR1 as MNHEY and CDR2 as SVGAGI. In DNA, the CDR3 is TGTGCCAGCAGGGGGGGGAGCCTTAACTATGGCTACACCTTC. Its translation: CASRGGSLNYGYTF.

This clone came up once. The chain combines TRBV5-1 with TRBJ1-4; TRBD1 matches 10 bases. V dropped 4 bases and J dropped 1; count of bases not matched to a gene: 4. Germline lookup yields CDR1 SGHRS and CDR2 YFSETQ. CDR3 length: 16 residues. CDR3 in amino acids: CASSPDRGGTNEKLFF. The DNA of the CDR3 is TGCGCCAGCAGCCCGGACAGGGGGGGAACTAATGAAAAACTGTTTTTT.